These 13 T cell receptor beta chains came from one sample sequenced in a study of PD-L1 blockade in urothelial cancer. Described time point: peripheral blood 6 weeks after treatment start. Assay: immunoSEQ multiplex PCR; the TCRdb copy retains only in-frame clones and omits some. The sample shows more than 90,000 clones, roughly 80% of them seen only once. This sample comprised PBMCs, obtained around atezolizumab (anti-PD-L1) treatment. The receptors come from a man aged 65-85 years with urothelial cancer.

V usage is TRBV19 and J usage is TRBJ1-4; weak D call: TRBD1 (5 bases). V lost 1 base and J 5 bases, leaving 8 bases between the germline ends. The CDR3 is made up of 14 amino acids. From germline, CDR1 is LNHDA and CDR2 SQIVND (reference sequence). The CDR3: CASSIGRQNEKLFF. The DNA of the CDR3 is TGTGCCAGTAGTATAGGCAGACAGAATGAAAAACTGTTTTTT.

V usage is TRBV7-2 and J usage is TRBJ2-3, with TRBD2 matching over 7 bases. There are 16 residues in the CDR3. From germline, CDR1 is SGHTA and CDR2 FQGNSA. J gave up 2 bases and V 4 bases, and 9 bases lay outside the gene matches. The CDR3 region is CASSSLSSGDTDTQYF. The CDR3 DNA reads TGTGCCAGCAGCTCTCTATCTAGCGGAGACACAGATACGCAGTATTTT. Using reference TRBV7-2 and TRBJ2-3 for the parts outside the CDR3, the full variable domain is GAGVSQSPSNKVTEKGKDVELRCDPISGHTALYWYRQSLGQGLEFLIYFQGNSAPDKSGLPSDRFSAERTGGSVSTLTIQRTQQEDSAVYLCASSSLSSGDTDTQYFGPGTRLTVL.

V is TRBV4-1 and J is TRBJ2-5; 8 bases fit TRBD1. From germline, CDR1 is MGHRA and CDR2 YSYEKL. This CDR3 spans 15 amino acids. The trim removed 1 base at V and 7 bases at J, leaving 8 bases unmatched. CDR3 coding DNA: TGCGCCAGCAGCCAAGTTTCGGCAGGGGGCGGGACCCAGTACTTC. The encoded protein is CASSQVSAGGGTQYF.

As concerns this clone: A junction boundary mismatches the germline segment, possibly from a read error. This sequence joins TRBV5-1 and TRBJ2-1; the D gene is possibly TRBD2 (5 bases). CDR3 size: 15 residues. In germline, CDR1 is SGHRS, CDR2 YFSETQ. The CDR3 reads CASSLDWRTYNEQFF. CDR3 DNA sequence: TGCGCCAGCAGTTTGGACTGGAGGACCTACAATGAGCAGTTCTTC.

The CDR3 region is CASSESGRDNEQFF. The CDR3 DNA is TGTGCCAGCAGTGAGAGCGGGCGAGACAATGAGCAGTTCTTC. The chain couples TRBV25-1 to TRBJ2-1; TRBD2 might be the D (6 bases). Looked up from germline, CDR1 is MGHDK and CDR2 is SYGVNS. CDR3 length: 14 residues. V was trimmed by 3 bases and J by 5 bases, leaving 11 bases between them.

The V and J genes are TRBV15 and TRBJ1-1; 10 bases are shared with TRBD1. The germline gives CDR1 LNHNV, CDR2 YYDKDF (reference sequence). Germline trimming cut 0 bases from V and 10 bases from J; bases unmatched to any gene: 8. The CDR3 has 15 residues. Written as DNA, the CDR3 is TGTGCCACCAGCAGAGAGGCGACAGGGGGCGGGAGAGCTTTCTTT. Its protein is CATSREATGGGRAFF. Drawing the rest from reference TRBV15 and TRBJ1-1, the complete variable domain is DAMVIQNPRYQVTQFGKPVTLSCSQTLNHNVMYWYQQKSSQAPKLLFHYYDKDFNNEADTPDNFQSRRPNTSFCFLDIRSPGLGDTAMYLCATSREATGGGRAFFGQGTRLTVV.

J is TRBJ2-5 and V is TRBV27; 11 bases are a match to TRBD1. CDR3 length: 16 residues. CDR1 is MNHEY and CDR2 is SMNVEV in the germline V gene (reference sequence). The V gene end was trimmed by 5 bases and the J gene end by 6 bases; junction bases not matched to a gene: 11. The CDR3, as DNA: TGTGCCAGCAGTCTTACACGGGACAGGGGGTGGAAGACCCAGTACTTC. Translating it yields CASSLTRDRGWKTQYF.

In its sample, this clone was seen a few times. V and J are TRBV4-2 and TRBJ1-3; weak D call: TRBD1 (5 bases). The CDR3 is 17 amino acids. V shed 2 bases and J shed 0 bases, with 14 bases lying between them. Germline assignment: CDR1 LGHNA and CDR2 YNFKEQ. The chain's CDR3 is CASSQSGLASSGNTIYF. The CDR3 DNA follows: TGTGCCAGCAGCCAATCGGGACTGGCGAGCTCTGGAAACACCATATATTTT.

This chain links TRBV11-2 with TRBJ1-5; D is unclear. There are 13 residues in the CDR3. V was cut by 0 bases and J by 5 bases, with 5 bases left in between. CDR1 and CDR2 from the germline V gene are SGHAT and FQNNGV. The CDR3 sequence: CASSLDSDQPQHF. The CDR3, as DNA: TGTGCCAGCAGCTTAGATTCCGATCAGCCCCAGCATTTT.

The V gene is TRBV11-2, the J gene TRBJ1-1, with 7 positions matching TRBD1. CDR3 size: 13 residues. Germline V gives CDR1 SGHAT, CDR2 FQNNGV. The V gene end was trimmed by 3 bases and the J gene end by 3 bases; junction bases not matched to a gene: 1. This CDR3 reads CASSLGQHTEAFF. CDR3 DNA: TGTGCCAGCAGCTTGGGACAGCACACTGAAGCTTTCTTT.

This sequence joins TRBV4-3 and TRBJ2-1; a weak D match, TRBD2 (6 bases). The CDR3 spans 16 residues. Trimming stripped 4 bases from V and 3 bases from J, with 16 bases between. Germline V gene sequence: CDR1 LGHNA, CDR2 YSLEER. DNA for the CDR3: TGCGCCAGCAGCCGAGCCCGGAGGGGCGACTACAATGAGCAGTTCTTC. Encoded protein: CASSRARRGDYNEQFF.

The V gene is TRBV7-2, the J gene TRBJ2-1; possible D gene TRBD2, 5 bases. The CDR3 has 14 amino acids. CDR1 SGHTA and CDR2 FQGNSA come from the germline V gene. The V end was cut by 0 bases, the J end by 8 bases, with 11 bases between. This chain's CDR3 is CASSLAWLADEQFF. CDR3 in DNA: TGTGCCAGCAGCTTAGCGTGGCTAGCTGATGAGCAGTTCTTC.

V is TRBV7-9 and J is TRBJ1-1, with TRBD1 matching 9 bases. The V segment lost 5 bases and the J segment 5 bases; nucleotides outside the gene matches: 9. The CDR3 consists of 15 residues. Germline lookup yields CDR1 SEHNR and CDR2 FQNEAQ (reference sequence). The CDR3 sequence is CASSVYRGRGTEAFF. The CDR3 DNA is TGTGCCAGCAGCGTATACAGGGGGCGGGGGACTGAAGCTTTCTTT.